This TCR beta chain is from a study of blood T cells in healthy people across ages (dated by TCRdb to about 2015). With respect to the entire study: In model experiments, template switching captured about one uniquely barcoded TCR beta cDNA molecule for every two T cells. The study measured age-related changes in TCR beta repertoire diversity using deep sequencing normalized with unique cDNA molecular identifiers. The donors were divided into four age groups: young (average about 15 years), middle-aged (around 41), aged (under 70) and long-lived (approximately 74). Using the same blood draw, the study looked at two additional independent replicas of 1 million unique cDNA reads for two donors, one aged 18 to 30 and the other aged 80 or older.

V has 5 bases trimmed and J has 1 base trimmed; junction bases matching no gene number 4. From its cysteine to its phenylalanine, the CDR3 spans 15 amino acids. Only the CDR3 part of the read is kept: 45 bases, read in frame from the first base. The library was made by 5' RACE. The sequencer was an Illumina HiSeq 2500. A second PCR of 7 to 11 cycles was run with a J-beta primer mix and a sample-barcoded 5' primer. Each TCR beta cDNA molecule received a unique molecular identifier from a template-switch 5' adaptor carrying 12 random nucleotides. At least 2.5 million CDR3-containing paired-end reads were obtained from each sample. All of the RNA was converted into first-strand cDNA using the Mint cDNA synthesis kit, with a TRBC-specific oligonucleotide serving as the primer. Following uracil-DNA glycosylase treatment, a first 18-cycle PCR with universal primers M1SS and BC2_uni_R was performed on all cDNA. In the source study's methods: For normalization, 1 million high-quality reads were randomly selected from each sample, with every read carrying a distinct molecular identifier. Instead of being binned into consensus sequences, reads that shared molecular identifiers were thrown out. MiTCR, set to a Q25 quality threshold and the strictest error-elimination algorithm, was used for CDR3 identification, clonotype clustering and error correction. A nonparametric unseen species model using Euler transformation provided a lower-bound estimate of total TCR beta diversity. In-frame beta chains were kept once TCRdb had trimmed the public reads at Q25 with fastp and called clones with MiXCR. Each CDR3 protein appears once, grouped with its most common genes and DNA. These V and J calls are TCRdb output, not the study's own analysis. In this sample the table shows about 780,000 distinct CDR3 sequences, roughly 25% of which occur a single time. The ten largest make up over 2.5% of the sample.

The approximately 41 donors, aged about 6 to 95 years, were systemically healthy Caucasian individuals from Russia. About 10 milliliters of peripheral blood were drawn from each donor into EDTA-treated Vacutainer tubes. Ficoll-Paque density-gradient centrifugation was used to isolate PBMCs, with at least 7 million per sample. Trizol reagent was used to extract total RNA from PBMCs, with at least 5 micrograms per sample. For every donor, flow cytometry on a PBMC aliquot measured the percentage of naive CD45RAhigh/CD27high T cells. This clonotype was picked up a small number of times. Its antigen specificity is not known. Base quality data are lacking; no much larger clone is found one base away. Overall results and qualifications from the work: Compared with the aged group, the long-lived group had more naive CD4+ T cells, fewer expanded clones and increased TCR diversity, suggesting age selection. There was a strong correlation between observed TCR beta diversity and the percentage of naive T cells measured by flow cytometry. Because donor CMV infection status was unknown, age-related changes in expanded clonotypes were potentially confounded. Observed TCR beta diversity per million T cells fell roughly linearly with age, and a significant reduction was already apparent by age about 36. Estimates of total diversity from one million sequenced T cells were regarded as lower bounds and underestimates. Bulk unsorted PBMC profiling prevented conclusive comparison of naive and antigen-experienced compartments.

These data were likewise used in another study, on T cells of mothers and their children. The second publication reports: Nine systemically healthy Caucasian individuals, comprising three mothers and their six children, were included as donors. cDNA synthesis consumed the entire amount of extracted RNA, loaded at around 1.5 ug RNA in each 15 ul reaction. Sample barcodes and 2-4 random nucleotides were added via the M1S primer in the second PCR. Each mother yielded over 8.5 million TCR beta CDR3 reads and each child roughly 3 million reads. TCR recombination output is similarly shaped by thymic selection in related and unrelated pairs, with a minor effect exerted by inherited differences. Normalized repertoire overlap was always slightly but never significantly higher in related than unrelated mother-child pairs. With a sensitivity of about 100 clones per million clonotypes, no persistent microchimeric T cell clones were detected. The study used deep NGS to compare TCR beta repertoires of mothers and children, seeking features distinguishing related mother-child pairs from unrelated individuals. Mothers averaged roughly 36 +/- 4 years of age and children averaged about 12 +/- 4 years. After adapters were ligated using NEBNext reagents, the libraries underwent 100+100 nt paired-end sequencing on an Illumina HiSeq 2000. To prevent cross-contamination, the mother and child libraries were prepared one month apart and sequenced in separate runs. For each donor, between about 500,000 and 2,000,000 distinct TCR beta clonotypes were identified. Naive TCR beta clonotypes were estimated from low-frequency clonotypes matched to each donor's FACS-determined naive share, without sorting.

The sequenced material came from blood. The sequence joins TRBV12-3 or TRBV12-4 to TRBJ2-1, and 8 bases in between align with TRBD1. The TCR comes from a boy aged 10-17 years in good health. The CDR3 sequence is CASSGDRLSYNEQFF. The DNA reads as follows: TGTGCCAGCAGTGGGGACAGGTTGTCCTACAATGAGCAGTTCTTC.